This record covers a single T cell receptor (beta chain). The CDR3 spans 16 residues. The V and J ends lost 3 bases and 4 bases respectively, with 18 bases between them. Germline CDR1 is LGHNT and CDR2 is FRNRAP. This sample was taken from a study of blood T cell repertoires in COVID-19. In the study overall: Samples came from the United States, Italy and Spain, spanning acute and convalescent COVID-19.

In the authors' workflow: Researchers report that nucleated cell counts were estimated from reference gene primer amplification. The table came from immunoSEQ multiplex PCR; TCRdb's copy has only in-frame clones and leaves some out. That table gives V, J and clone size, and the DNA gave D and trimming. Of 250,000 to 300,000 clones in the sample, almost 90% were seen once. The chain combines TRBV12-5 with TRBJ1-2; D remains unclear. This receptor was identified in a woman aged 55-70 years with COVID-19, enrolled during active disease. Material for sequencing was peripheral blood. CDR3 coding DNA: TGTGCTAGTGGTTTTAATCTCAGGACTCTCCTCTATGGCTACACCTTC. This gives the protein CASGFNLRTLLYGYTF.